This TCR beta chain was found in a study of blood T cell repertoires in COVID-19. Study-wide background: COVID-19 samples from acute and convalescent phases originated in the United States, Italy and Spain. T cells, B-cell-depleted T cells, or PBMCs supplied cDNA or gDNA.

Authors' data handling: Estimation of nucleated cell counts was performed using reference gene primer amplification. TCRdb's table, derived via immunoSEQ multiplex PCR, lists solely in-frame clones and lacks some. Clonal size and the V and J genes are those of that table, whereas D and trimming came from the DNA. Of around 150,000 clones detected, around 80% appear once; the ten largest clones hold 16%. Trimming pared 8 bases from V and 4 bases from J, leaving 14 bases between. The germline gives CDR1 MNHEY, CDR2 SVGAGI. The CDR3 loop spans 13 amino acids. This clone was counted a few times. It is likely a read error: a sequence one base away is far more abundant.

The source material was peripheral blood. This TCR derives from a man in his fifties or sixties with acute or convalescent COVID-19. The chain combines TRBV6-5 with TRBJ1-1; the D gene is possibly TRBD1 (6 bases). CDR3 sequence (DNA): TGTGCCAGCTGGGCGGGGGCGGGCACTGAAGCTTTCTTT. This codes for CASWAGAGTEAFF.